The present T cell receptor (beta chain) was sequenced within a study of T cells in Graves' hyperthyroidism and ophthalmopathy. TCR beta CDR3 region amplification was performed from RNA transcripts. First-round RT-PCR with HTBI primers amplified the TCR CDR3 region. TCRdb independently ran MiXCR on the multiplex PCR reads; one entry per CDR3 protein. This table holds 300,000 to 350,000 distinct CDR3 sequences, roughly 15% found once. Patients were excluded because of uncontrolled infection, other autoimmune disease, pregnancy or lactation. Diagnosing involved the use of clinical symptoms, serum thyroxine and TRAb, thyroid ultrasound and orbital computed tomography. In the case of this clonotype: The antigen remains undetermined.

Study conclusions and caveats: Progression to ophthalmopathy was predicted a median of approximately seven months early. A model of 13 V-J pairs discriminated ophthalmopathy from stable hyperthyroidism.

The CDR3 has 11 residues. The V gene lost 5 bases and the J gene lost 5 bases, with 9 bases spanning the gap. Germline V gives CDR1 SQVTM, CDR2 ANQGSEA. Material for sequencing was blood. The origin of this receptor is a man aged 25-40 years with Graves' hyperthyroidism. The genes are TRBV29-1 and TRBJ2-5; D gene unclear. This CDR3 is CSVPLPETQYF. The CDR3 DNA sequence: TGCAGCGTTCCTCTCCCGGAGACCCAGTACTTC.